This T cell receptor beta chain was recovered during a study of blood T cell repertoires in COVID-19. Turning to the study itself: Acute-phase and convalescent COVID-19 samples originated in the United States, Italy and Spain. PBMCs, B-cell-depleted T cells, or T cells provided the cDNA or gDNA that made up the material.

This clone occurred a few times. Authors' analysis steps: Reference gene primers were amplified, and this amplification served to estimate nucleated cell counts. Produced via immunoSEQ multiplex PCR; TCRdb's table is partial and in-frame only. Clone size and the V and J calls come from that table; the DNA yielded D and trimming. Among about 260,000 clones listed, roughly 80% were seen once. The CDR3 is 13 amino acids. The V gene end was trimmed by 8 bases and the J gene end by 4 bases; junction bases not matched to a gene: 5. Germline V gene data show CDR1 as LGHDT and CDR2 as YNNKEL (reference sequence).

The sequenced sample was peripheral blood. This receptor was identified in a man in his sixties who had recovered from COVID-19. The chain combines TRBV3-1 (or the pseudogene TRBV3-2) with TRBJ1-5, with TRBD1 identical over 7 bases. The CDR3, as DNA: TGTGCCAGCCGAGGACAGGCTAATCAGCCCCAGCATTTT. This encodes CASRGQANQPQHF.